Sequencing of this T cell receptor (beta chain) was carried out in a study of shared clonotypes between healthy human individuals. Findings of the study overall: Among non-shared clonotypes, generation probabilities were lower than among those shared by all four donors.

Worth noting for this clone: The antigen is undetermined.

Splitting of CD4+ cells produced CD45RA+ naive and CD45RA-negative memory subsets. Some 27,000 T cell genomes, or approximately 190 ng DNA, went into the sorted-subset replicate PCRs. Method: immunoSEQ multiplex PCR; TCRdb's copy keeps in-frame clones and lacks some. The sample lists some 1 million clones; approximately 68% were seen once. V shed 5 bases and J shed 5 bases, with 21 bases lying between them. The CDR3 is made up of 17 amino acids. Germline CDR1 is SEHNR and CDR2 is FQNEAQ (reference sequence). The V and J genes are TRBV7-9 and TRBJ1-4; TRBD1 might be the D (6 bases). The receptor was isolated from a young man in good health. The sequenced material came from memory CD4+ T cells sorted from blood. The subset is: CD45RA-negative fraction. The CDR3 DNA is TGTGCCAGCAGCCTAAGACTAGTAACAGGGACCAATGAAAAACTGTTTTTT. Its protein is CASSLRLVTGTNEKLFF.